A selection of T cell receptor beta chains follows, all from one sample in a study of CD8+CD57+ T cells in acquired aplastic anemia. TCRdb analysed the reads with MiXCR anew, one entry per CDR3 protein. The repertoire has under 500,000 distinct CDR3 sequences, roughly 34% of them found once; the top ten carry around 0.82%. The sequenced material came from sorted CD4+, CD8+, or CD8+CD57+ T cells (not recorded which) from PBMCs. These receptor sequences come from a human donor with aplastic anemia. Each CDR3 is given with its conserved first and last residue. Each record gives: clone size, D gene, V gene, J gene, CDR3 DNA, CDR3 protein. A D gene is named only where the DNA matches it firmly. Expanded clones get a size class; other rows say once, few or many, or leave the size out.

abundance: few
d_gene: NA
v_gene: TRBV12-3/TRBV12-4
j_gene: TRBJ1-1
CDR3nt: TGTGCCAGCAGTCGAACTTACACTGAAGCTTTCTTT
CDR3aa: CASSRTYTEAFF

abundance: few
d_gene: NA
v_gene: TRBV6-1
j_gene: TRBJ1-1
CDR3nt: TGTGCCAGCAGTGAGACGGGGACTGAAGCTTTCTTT
CDR3aa: CASSETGTEAFF

abundance: NA
d_gene: NA
v_gene: TRBV6-1
j_gene: TRBJ2-6
CDR3nt: TGTGCCAGCAGTCCCCGTACCTCCTCTGGGGCCAACGTCCTGACTTTC
CDR3aa: CASSPRTSSGANVLTF

abundance: NA
d_gene: TRBD1
v_gene: TRBV29-1
j_gene: TRBJ1-1
CDR3nt: TGCAGGACCTCAGGGGGGGGTGGCACTGAAGCTTTCTTT
CDR3aa: CRTSGGGGTEAFF

abundance: NA
d_gene: NA
v_gene: TRBV2
j_gene: TRBJ1-2
CDR3nt: TGTGCCAGCAGAGGTGGGATGGGCTATGGCTACACCTTC
CDR3aa: CASRGGMGYGYTF

abundance: NA
d_gene: NA
v_gene: TRBV12-3/TRBV12-4
j_gene: TRBJ2-1
CDR3nt: TGTGCCAGCAGGGAAGGAGGGGGTGAGCAGTTCTTC
CDR3aa: CASREGGGEQFF

abundance: many
d_gene: NA
v_gene: TRBV7-2
j_gene: TRBJ2-3
CDR3nt: TGTGCCAGCAGCTTAGTCGACAGCTTGCAGTATTTT
CDR3aa: CASSLVDSLQYF

abundance: NA
d_gene: TRBD1
v_gene: TRBV24-1
j_gene: TRBJ1-2
CDR3nt: TGTGCCACCAGTGATTTTTCGGGACAGACAGGGGGGAGAGGCTACACCTTC
CDR3aa: CATSDFSGQTGGRGYTF

abundance: NA
d_gene: TRBD2
v_gene: TRBV30
j_gene: TRBJ2-5
CDR3nt: TGTGCCTGGAAAGGACTAGCGGGGGGGCCGGAGACCCAGTACTTC
CDR3aa: CAWKGLAGGPETQYF

abundance: NA
d_gene: NA
v_gene: TRBV11-2
j_gene: TRBJ2-3
CDR3nt: TGTGCCAGCAGCTTAATACGGGGGACAGATACGCAGTATTTT
CDR3aa: CASSLIRGTDTQYF

abundance: many
d_gene: NA
v_gene: TRBV12-3/TRBV12-4
j_gene: TRBJ1-5
CDR3nt: TGTGCCAGCAGTACGGAGACACAGCCCCAGCATTTT
CDR3aa: CASSTETQPQHF

abundance: many
d_gene: TRBD1
v_gene: TRBV14
j_gene: TRBJ2-7
CDR3nt: TGTGCCAGCAGCACCTTAACAGGGGGTGCCCCATACGAGCAGTACTTC
CDR3aa: CASSTLTGGAPYEQYF

abundance: NA
d_gene: NA
v_gene: TRBV7-9
j_gene: TRBJ2-5
CDR3nt: TGTGCCAGCAGCTTGGGGATGCAAGAGACCCAGTACTTC
CDR3aa: CASSLGMQETQYF

abundance: NA
d_gene: TRBD2
v_gene: TRBV7-6
j_gene: TRBJ2-1
CDR3nt: TGTGCCAGCAGCTTAGAACTAGCGGGAGAAAACAATGAGCAGTTCTTC
CDR3aa: CASSLELAGENNEQFF

abundance: NA
d_gene: NA
v_gene: TRBV6-5
j_gene: TRBJ1-2
CDR3nt: TGTGCCAGCAGTTACGGGAGAGGGTGGGACTATGGCTACACCTTC
CDR3aa: CASSYGRGWDYGYTF

abundance: many
d_gene: NA
v_gene: TRBV7-2
j_gene: TRBJ1-1
CDR3nt: TGTGCCACCGCTGCTACAGGGTTGGCTGAAGCTTTCTTT
CDR3aa: CATAATGLAEAFF

abundance: many
d_gene: NA
v_gene: TRBV9
j_gene: TRBJ1-2
CDR3nt: TGTGCCAGCAGCGTAGAGGCCGGCAGCGGCTACACCTTC
CDR3aa: CASSVEAGSGYTF

abundance: many
d_gene: TRBD1
v_gene: TRBV24-1
j_gene: TRBJ2-3
CDR3nt: TGTGCCACCAGTGATCCTACAGGGGATACAGATACGCAGTATTTT
CDR3aa: CATSDPTGDTDTQYF

abundance: few
d_gene: TRBD2
v_gene: TRBV20-1
j_gene: TRBJ2-3
CDR3nt: TGCAGTGCTGGGGGGGTGGAGGGCCAGAGCACAGATACGCAGTATTTT
CDR3aa: CSAGGVEGQSTDTQYF

abundance: few
d_gene: TRBD2
v_gene: TRBV11-2
j_gene: TRBJ2-7
CDR3nt: TGTGCCAGCAGCTTGGGACTAGCGGATCTCTCCTACGAGCAGTACTTC
CDR3aa: CASSLGLADLSYEQYF

abundance: NA
d_gene: NA
v_gene: TRBV11-1
j_gene: TRBJ1-6
CDR3nt: TGTGCCTGGACCTTGGGATTTAGCTCCTATAATTCACCCCTCCACTTT
CDR3aa: CAWTLGFSSYNSPLHF

abundance: NA
d_gene: NA
v_gene: TRBV6-1
j_gene: TRBJ1-3
CDR3nt: TGTGCCAGCAACCACCCGCCGACCTCTGGAAACACCATATATTTT
CDR3aa: CASNHPPTSGNTIYF

abundance: NA
d_gene: TRBD1
v_gene: TRBV10-3
j_gene: TRBJ2-7
CDR3nt: TGTGCCTCGAAACGGGAGGAGGGACAGGGATACGAGCAGTACTTC
CDR3aa: CASKREEGQGYEQYF

abundance: NA
d_gene: TRBD2
v_gene: TRBV5-6
j_gene: TRBJ2-5
CDR3nt: TGTGCCAGCAGCTTGGTACTAGCGGGAACTCGGGAGACCCAGTACTTC
CDR3aa: CASSLVLAGTRETQYF

abundance: NA
d_gene: TRBD1
v_gene: TRBV15
j_gene: TRBJ1-2
CDR3nt: TGTGTCACCAGCGGCGGGACAGGGGATGGCTACACCTTC
CDR3aa: CVTSGGTGDGYTF

abundance: NA
d_gene: TRBD1
v_gene: TRBV20-1
j_gene: TRBJ2-1
CDR3nt: TGCAGTGCTAGATCGACAGGGGCCGACTCCTACAATGAGCAGTTCTTC
CDR3aa: CSARSTGADSYNEQFF

abundance: NA
d_gene: NA
v_gene: TRBV12-3/TRBV12-4
j_gene: TRBJ1-5
CDR3nt: TGTGCCAGCAGTTCCGGTCAGGTTGACAATCAGCCCCAGCATTTT
CDR3aa: CASSSGQVDNQPQHF

abundance: NA
d_gene: NA
v_gene: TRBV2
j_gene: TRBJ2-5
CDR3nt: TGTGCCAGCAGCCGGGACCACCAAGAGGCCCAGTACTTC
CDR3aa: CASSRDHQEAQYF

abundance: many
d_gene: TRBD1
v_gene: TRBV10-3
j_gene: TRBJ2-7
CDR3nt: TGTGCCATCAGTACCGGGACAGGGGTCTACGAGCAGTACTTC
CDR3aa: CAISTGTGVYEQYF